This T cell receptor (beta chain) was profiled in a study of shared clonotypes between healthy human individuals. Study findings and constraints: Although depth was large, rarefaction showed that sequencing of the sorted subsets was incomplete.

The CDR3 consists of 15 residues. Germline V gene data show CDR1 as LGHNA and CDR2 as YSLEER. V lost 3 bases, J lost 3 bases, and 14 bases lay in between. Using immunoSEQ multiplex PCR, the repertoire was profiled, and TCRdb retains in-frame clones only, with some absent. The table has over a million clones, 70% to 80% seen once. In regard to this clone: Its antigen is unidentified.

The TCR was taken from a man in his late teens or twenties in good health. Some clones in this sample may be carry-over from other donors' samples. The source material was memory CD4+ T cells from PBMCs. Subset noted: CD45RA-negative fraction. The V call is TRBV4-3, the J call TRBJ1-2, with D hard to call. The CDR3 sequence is CASSHQGPSDYGYTF. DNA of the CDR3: TGCGCCAGCAGCCACCAAGGACCGTCGGACTATGGCTACACCTTC.